The clone carrying this TCR beta chain was seen at least ten times. What it binds is not known. Breast cancer patients provided tissue from their axillary draining lymph nodes. The CDR3 consists of 13 residues. Germline V lookup: CDR1 MNHNS, CDR2 SASEGT. V lost 6 bases, J lost 6 bases, and 15 bases lay in between. In TCRdb, the multiplex PCR reads were re-called with MiXCR into one record per CDR3 protein. Altogether approximately 150,000 distinct CDR3 sequences are present, 25% to 40% being singletons, with the ten largest covering about 4.1%. The sample originates from a study of breast tumors, draining lymph nodes, adjacent tissues. Study-wide results and caveats: Data fit most tumor T cells coming from lymph node, expanding in tumor. Compared with lymph nodes, tumors were less diverse; compared with nontumor tissue, more. Tumor and nontumor repertoires were significantly more similar in luminal-like than in basal-like breast cancer.

The receptor was isolated from a female donor with breast cancer. Some clones in this sample may be carry-over from other donors' samples. The gene calls are TRBV6-1 and TRBJ2-7, with D possibly TRBD2 on 7 matching bases. Sequencing was carried out using axillary lymph node tissue. In nucleotides, the CDR3 is TGTGCCAGCAGCCTAAATGGGGGGGCCGAGCAGTACTTC. It is translated as CASSLNGGAEQYF.